This T cell receptor beta chain was documented in a study of cytomegalovirus exposure and HLA in healthy donors (dated by TCRdb to about 2017). Study-wide context: According to an earlier analysis of several hundred of the donors, about 179 million T cells yielded 117 million unique TCR beta sequences and about 280 Gb of sequence data. To predict cytomegalovirus infection status, the study combined high-throughput TCR immunosequencing, statistical association of individual TCRs with disease status, and machine learning. A later genetic analysis used genome-wide SNP genotypes for 398 of the 666 donors, treating that subset as a discovery cohort. Class I and class II HLA loci were covered by the typing at four-digit resolution. Among 398 genotyped donors of the cohort, an average of about 240,000 unique TCR beta nucleotide sequences was sequenced per donor, of which approximately 19% were non-productive. The study was designed to test whether signatures of past pathogen exposure could be identified by cataloging public T cell receptors. A few DR-DQ haplotypes were treated as single units for association and clustering because of strong linkage in the cohort. The study used immunosequencing to profile the T cell repertoires of under 700 subjects and linked those repertoires to cytomegalovirus serostatus. In the later analysis, no new phenotypic data were used to find candidate immune exposures; instead, reliance was placed on TCR beta sequences and their occurrence across donors. The genetic ancestry cluster associated with self-reported Caucasian donors included over 80% of the approximately 400 genotyped donors. All discovery cohort repertoires had been generated using a single sequencing platform. Besides the first cohort of approximately 670 subjects, a separate validation cohort made up of over a hundred different subjects was used. In a later analysis, previously published TCR beta repertoires from 550 to 750 donors were re-analyzed and high-resolution HLA genotyping was added so that TCR occurrence patterns could be studied. An early release covering 500 to 750 HLA-typed donors comprised about 300 gigabases of sequencing data and around 85 million unique TCR sequences. An earlier analysis of around 580 of the donors used high-throughput TCR beta sequencing to judge whether each TCR beta V gene segment behaved as functional or pseudogenic. Typing coverage differed by locus: A, B, C, DRB1 and DQB1 were typed in about 629-630 donors, DQA1 in around 500, DPA1 in 600 to 610, and DPB1 in approximately 450. Donor age, sex, ethnicity and CMV serostatus were compiled together with the repertoire data.

The CDR3 measures 11 amino acids from cysteine to phenylalanine. Of all the DNA, just the CDR3 is kept, 33 bases in frame from base 1. Trimming removed 8 bases from V and 1 base from J, leaving 5 bases between the germline ends. CDR1 and CDR2 are drawn from the germline V gene: MNHEY, SVGAGI. Overall study results and their limits: Most TCR sequences were observed very rarely across donors, whereas some public TCRs were present in many individuals. A later analysis found that most CMV-associated TCR beta chains appeared HLA-restricted, with HLA associations seemingly driven largely by CMV exposure. Correlated functional status among segregating V segments might be attributable to linkage disequilibrium, but an unknown experimental factor could not be ruled out. This cohort had only TCR beta chains sequenced, and the lack of alpha or paired-chain data limited which features could be detected. HLA typing was unavailable for some donors at each locus, so association tests used only the typed subset. In a later analysis, several top co-occurrence clusters were reported to appear linked to parvovirus B19, influenza, CMV and Epstein-Barr virus. In an earlier analysis of some 640 of the donors, most TCR beta V segments were observed in productive rearrangements about 87% or about 30% of the time, broadly matching IMGT annotations. The authors suggested that the approach could potentially be generalized to other disease states and immunological phenotypes. In vitro tests confirmed that a few of the cytomegalovirus-associated TCR beta chains recognize cytomegalovirus antigens. The classifier was reported to diagnose cytomegalovirus status with high specificity and sensitivity in both the original and validation cohorts. The presence/absence analyses assumed that sequencing depth was roughly uniform across donors, and that assumption may not be true. In a later analysis, HLA-associated TCR beta chains were found to be more clonally expanded and to have lower generation probabilities than equally common non-associated chains. A group of highly shared sequence variants was considered likely to be a technical artifact of the sequencing pipeline. Strong co-occurrence of HLA alleles, especially DR and DQ, made assigning TCR associations to individual alleles difficult. Roughly 15 rarely observed V segments, including chromosome 9 orphons, were excluded from the earlier analysis of a few hundred of the donors because counts were too low. A later analysis associated 16,951 TCR beta sequences with specific HLA alleles at a false discovery rate of 0.05. Compared with the approximately 670-donor mean, donors in an Asian-associated ancestry cluster had fewer N-insertions in productive TCRs, according to a later genetic analysis. In a later analysis, the rate of TCR association differed among HLA loci, with DRB1 alleles having the most associated TCRs and HLA-C alleles having the fewest. The only immune exposure information available for the cohort was CMV serostatus. A further reported finding was that TCR beta sequences accurately predicted the HLA-A and HLA-B alleles for most subjects in the first cohort. A total of fewer than 200 TCR beta chains were listed by the study as associated with cytomegalovirus. Because the 87-base-pair reads could not distinguish some IMGT-functional V segments, including TRBV6-2 and TRBV6-3, those segments were excluded. An association between a missense DCLRE1C variant and V-gene and J-gene trimming of TCR beta chains was found in a later genetic analysis and replicated in an independent cohort.

With regard to this clone: Which antigen it targets is not known. No much larger clone exists at a distance of one base, and base qualities are not known.

The cohort was made up of several hundred healthy bone marrow donors. All cohort members were sampled while nominally healthy, although unrecorded immune exposures were likely present. The donor was CMV seronegative and was included in the group of a few hundred seronegative cohort members. A peripheral blood sample was provided by each donor, and peripheral blood mononuclear cells were used for TCR beta sequencing. The Qiagen DNeasy Blood Extraction Kit was used to extract genomic DNA from the blood cell samples. Library preparation employed the immunoSEQ multiplex PCR assay. For the multiplex PCR, a mixture combining 60 forward primers for TCR Vbeta segments and 13 reverse primers for TCR Jbeta segments was used. A multiplex PCR assay on genomic DNA amplified the CDR3 region of rearranged TCR beta genes. On the Illumina HiSeq System, the amplified TCR beta libraries were sequenced as 87-base-pair reads. In the paper's pipeline: A later analysis tallied tens of millions of unique TCR beta chains across the 640 or so repertoires, and approximately 9.9 million of those chains were shared by two or more donors. To remove PCR and sequencing errors, raw reads were error-corrected and collapsed into unique sequences using a nearest-neighbor algorithm that merged closely related sequences. CDR3 sequences were aligned to IMGT reference sequences to assign V, D and J gene segments. Each retained sequence needed at least a six-nucleotide match to both a V gene segment and a J gene segment. Rearrangements were called productive when the CDR3 lacked stop codons and stayed in frame with V and J; all others were non-productive. CDR3 was defined according to IMGT convention as the region running from the second conserved V-encoded cysteine to the conserved J-encoded phenylalanine. The earlier analysis of 587 of the donors excluded sequences that lacked an unambiguous match to a single V gene segment. In an earlier analysis of approximately 590 of the donors, V segments were called functional above 56.7% productive rearrangements and were called segregating when the between-donor standard deviation exceeded 5%. A statistical classification framework was built for diagnosing cytomegalovirus status from the catalog of TCR beta chain sequences. In a later analysis, V and J genes were assigned by comparing TCR nucleotide sequences against IMGT/GENE-DB human TR gene sequences. Using the TCRdist pipeline, a later analysis assigned CDR3 sequences along with most-parsimonious VDJ recombination scenarios. In a later analysis, every TCR beta chain was defined by the combination of its CDR3 amino acid sequence and its V-gene family, and reads without a unique V-gene family were dropped. To address suspected cross-contamination and a sequencing artifact, a later analysis removed several hundred highly shared, low-generation-probability nucleotide sequences. A later analysis calculated a clonal expansion index for each public chain from normalized within-repertoire ranks of inferred template counts. Generation probabilities in a later analysis came from a VDJ recombination model fitted to out-of-frame rearrangements, and those results were checked against IGoR. Hypergeometric tests were used in a later analysis to score TCR-TCR, TCR-HLA and TCR-CMV co-occurrence, with a repertoire-size bias correction applied to the TCR pairs. In a later analysis, false discovery rates were estimated by permuting HLA or CMV assignments 20 times. A later analysis grouped co-occurring TCRs with DBSCAN, adding TCRdist sequence similarity when clustering within HLA-allele-positive subsets. Co-occurrence clustering excluded repertoires with fewer than 30,000 or more than 120,000 public chains, plus five with anomalous nucleotide sharing. The source is immuneACCESS, and TCRdb retained only in-frame sequences with V and J called. Part of the clones is not carried over; for the studies checked, unresolved V genes explain less than half of this, and the remainder is unexplained. That table furnishes V, J and clone size, whereas the DNA furnished D and trimming. Here the sample has 150,000 to 200,000 clones; around 76% occur a single time. The top ten constitute over 0.95% of the sample.

The sequenced sample consisted of PBMCs. This chain is built from TRBV6-5 and TRBJ1-1; a confident D gene designation cannot be given. The source is a woman aged 40 to 55 in good health and CMV-seronegative. The nucleotide sequence is given as TGTGCCAGCTCCGGGAACACTGAAGCTTTCTTT. Translated, this gives CASSGNTEAFF.